Following are 7 T cell receptor beta chains from one sample sequenced in a study of shared T cell receptors in the human thymus. TCRdb keeps only in-frame clones here, not all; method: immunoSEQ multiplex PCR. Of just under 550,000 clones in the sample, 78% were seen once. The sample also formed part of further work on human thymus T cells.

The sample taken for sequencing was thymocytes. The receptor source for this set is a boy younger than two with a congenital heart defect.

With respect to this clone: A junction boundary mismatches the germline segment, possibly from a read error. The chain carries TRBV20-1 and TRBJ2-7, with TRBD2 matching over 7 bases. Germline values: CDR1 DFQATT, CDR2 SNEGSKA (reference sequence). The CDR3 is 11 amino acids. CDR3 bases: TGCAGTGCTAGAGAGGCTCGACTAGCCCACTTC. It yields the protein CSAREARLAHF.

The rearrangement joins TRBV6-1 to TRBJ2-1; 7 bases align to TRBD1. CDR3 length: 12 amino acids. V shed 1 base, J shed 12 bases, and the junction held 3 bases outside the gene matches. Germline CDR1 is MNHNS and CDR2 is SASEGT. CDR3 nucleotides: TGTGCCAGCAGTGAAGTTAGGGGGCGGCAGTTCTTC. This gives the protein CASSEVRGRQFF.

V is TRBV19 and J is TRBJ1-1; D perhaps matches TRBD1 (5 bases). The CDR3 loop spans 16 amino acids. Germline CDR1 and CDR2: LNHDA and SQIVND (reference sequence). The V end lost 3 bases, the J end lost 1 base, and 15 bases lay between the germline ends. CDR3 sequence: CASSMARDSRNTEAFF. CDR3 in DNA: TGTGCCAGTAGTATGGCTCGGGACTCTCGGAACACTGAAGCTTTCTTT. Filled out from reference TRBV19 and TRBJ1-1, the complete variable domain reads DGGITQSPKYLFRKEGQNVTLSCEQNLNHDAMYWYRQDPGQGLRLIYYSQIVNDFQKGDIAEGYSVSREKKESFPLTVTSAQKNPTAFYLCASSMARDSRNTEAFFGQGTRLTVV.

The chain has TRBV11-3 and TRBJ2-1; D is undetermined. V lost 1 base and J 6 bases, leaving 13 bases between the germline ends. This CDR3 is 15 amino acids long. Germline-derived CDR1 and CDR2 are SGHNT and YENEEA. The CDR3 is CASSLGLPSPNEQFF. The CDR3 coding sequence is TGTGCCAGCAGCTTAGGTCTACCTTCCCCCAATGAGCAGTTCTTC.

This clone was counted only a few times. The rearrangement links TRBV27 to TRBJ1-5; 7 nucleotides agree with TRBD1. There are 14 residues in the CDR3. The V gene's germline CDR1 is MNHEY and CDR2 SMNVEV (reference sequence). With V trimmed by 5 bases and J by 3 bases, 4 bases remained unmatched. CDR3 sequence: CASSPGQLNQPQHF. CDR3 sequence (DNA): TGTGCCAGCAGTCCGGGACAGCTCAATCAGCCCCAGCATTTT.

This clone was counted a few times. V usage is TRBV15 and J usage is TRBJ2-1; 8 positions match TRBD1. The CDR3 consists of 21 residues. Germline trimming cut 0 bases from V and 8 bases from J; bases unmatched to any gene: 24. Germline CDR1 and CDR2: LNHNV and YYDKDF (reference sequence). The CDR3 sequence is CATSRDEDRAKFGGNVDEQFF. The CDR3 DNA follows: TGTGCCACCAGCAGAGATGAGGACAGGGCGAAGTTTGGGGGAAACGTGGATGAGCAGTTCTTC.

The chain uses TRBV12-5 and TRBJ2-7, with D uncertain. V was cut by 5 bases and J by 12 bases, with 5 bases left in between. The CDR3 spans 8 residues. The germline V gene encodes CDR1 LGHNT and CDR2 FRNRAP. The CDR3 DNA is TGTGCTAGTGGTGTCGGGTACTTC. Protein: CASGVGYF.